The rows below give T cell receptor beta chains drawn from one sample of a study of Graves' ophthalmopathy and Graves' hyperthyroidism. TCRdb analysed the multiplex PCR reads with MiXCR anew, one entry per CDR3 protein. The table lists 500,000 to 600,000 distinct CDR3 sequences, less than 40% of them singletons. Material: peripheral blood or thyroid tissue (not recorded which). The source of these receptors is an adult man with Graves' hyperthyroidism. The CDR3 runs from the conserved cysteine through the conserved F or W. The D gene is left open where the match is weak. Clone size, where shown, is once, few, many, or a class for clones that have expanded.

clone_size | j_call | d_call | v_call | cdr3_aa | cdr3_nt
many | TRBJ2-5 | - | TRBV20-1 | CSARSPSGLETQYF | TGCAGTGCTAGAAGCCCATCAGGGCTGGAGACCCAGTACTTC
- | TRBJ2-7 | - | TRBV30 | CACSGFRYEQYF | TGTGCCTGCTCGGGATTTCGCTACGAGCAGTACTTC
- | TRBJ2-7 | - | TRBV2 | CASSLSAEPGEQYF | TGTGCCAGCAGTTTATCGGCAGAGCCGGGCGAGCAGTACTTC
few | TRBJ2-5 | - | TRBV24-1 | CATTHSERWYF | TGTGCCACCACCCACAGTGAGCGGTGGTACTTC
many | TRBJ2-2 | - | TRBV5-8 | CASSLGHVLSTGELFF | TGTGCCAGCAGCTTGGGACATGTACTCTCGACCGGGGAGCTGTTTTTT
many | TRBJ1-2 | TRBD1 | TRBV24-1 | CATSVTGQGSYGYTF | TGTGCCACCAGTGTGACGGGACAGGGGAGCTATGGCTACACCTTC
- | TRBJ2-1 | - | TRBV7-9 | CASSPQVIYNEQFF | TGTGCCAGCAGCCCTCAGGTTATCTACAATGAGCAGTTCTTC
many | TRBJ1-3 | - | TRBV7-9 | CASSFRDPNTIYF | TGTGCCAGCAGCTTTCGGGACCCAAACACCATATATTTT
many | TRBJ2-7 | - | TRBV7-8 | CASRESPVAPGRHEQYF | TGTGCCAGCAGGGAATCACCTGTGGCCCCTGGCCGTCACGAGCAGTACTTC
many | TRBJ2-7 | - | TRBV20-1 | CSARDHTGSYEQYF | TGCAGTGCTAGAGATCATACAGGGTCCTACGAGCAGTACTTC
many | TRBJ1-2 | - | TRBV2 | CASSGLQGANYGYTF | TGTGCCAGCAGTGGGTTACAGGGAGCTAACTATGGCTACACCTTC
many | TRBJ2-5 | - | TRBV29-1 | CSIFGTGLETQYF | TGCAGCATTTTCGGAACAGGGTTGGAGACCCAGTACTTC
many | TRBJ2-5 | TRBD2 | TRBV20-1 | CSARDLRTSGGLSQYF | TGCAGTGCTAGAGACTTAAGGACTAGCGGGGGGTTGTCCCAGTACTTC
- | TRBJ1-2 | - | TRBV2 | CASKAGGGNTF | TGTGCCAGCAAAGCGGGAGGTGGCAACACCTTC
many | TRBJ1-6 | - | TRBV20-1 | CSASSLRDLNSPLHF | TGCAGTGCTTCCAGCCTCAGGGACCTGAATTCACCCCTCCACTTT
many | TRBJ1-2 | TRBD1 | TRBV4-2 | CASSQASRDRDYGYTF | TGTGCCAGCAGCCAAGCTTCCCGGGACAGGGACTATGGCTACACCTTC
many | TRBJ1-6 | TRBD1 | TRBV5-1 | CASSPTGTGGNSPLHF | TGCGCCAGCAGCCCGACCGGGACAGGTGGAAATTCACCCCTCCACTTT
- | TRBJ2-7 | - | TRBV10-3 | CAISSLGTASSYEQYF | TGTGCCATCAGCAGTTTAGGGACGGCCAGCTCCTACGAGCAGTACTTC
many | TRBJ2-7 | TRBD1 | TRBV9 | CASSVDTGTGSDEQYF | TGTGCCAGCAGCGTAGATACCGGGACAGGGTCCGACGAGCAGTACTTC
- | TRBJ1-6 | - | TRBV10-2 | CASSESGGSPLHF | TGCGCCAGCAGTGAGTCAGGGGGATCACCCCTCCACTTT
many | TRBJ2-7 | - | TRBV2 | CASSAGTYEQYF | TGTGCCAGCTCGGCGGGGACCTACGAGCAGTACTTC
many | TRBJ2-5 | - | TRBV10-3 | CAISDSVAGKQETQYF | TGTGCCATCAGTGATTCAGTGGCGGGGAAACAAGAGACCCAGTACTTC
many | TRBJ2-6 | - | TRBV5-1 | CASSLGGSGANVLTF | TGTGCCAGCAGCTTGGGGGGTTCTGGGGCCAACGTCCTGACTTTC
- | TRBJ1-2 | TRBD1 | TRBV7-8 | CASVDRGENYGYTF | TGTGCCAGCGTTGACAGGGGGGAAAACTATGGCTACACCTTC
- | TRBJ2-5 | TRBD1 | TRBV2 | CASYPGQTGRETQYF | TGCGCCAGCTACCCAGGACAGACAGGGAGAGAGACCCAGTACTTC
few | TRBJ2-7 | - | TRBV28 | CASSSHRAVGEQYF | TGTGCCAGCAGTTCCCACCGGGCAGTAGGGGAGCAGTACTTC
many | TRBJ1-1 | - | TRBV19 | CASSIQGFSTEAFF | TGTGCCAGTAGTATACAGGGCTTTTCCACTGAAGCTTTCTTT
many | TRBJ2-7 | - | TRBV20-1 | CSAKTDEQYF | TGCAGTGCCAAGACCGACGAGCAGTACTTC
few | TRBJ1-5 | - | TRBV11-2 | CASSLEGHRDQPQHF | TGTGCCAGCAGCTTAGAAGGGCACAGGGATCAACCCCAGCATTTT
- | TRBJ2-3 | - | TRBV20-1 | CSAPFENTQYF | TGCAGTGCCCCCTTCGAAAATACGCAGTATTTT
- | TRBJ2-7 | TRBD1 | TRBV20-1 | CSARGQGAGVETSEQYF | TGCAGTGCTAGGGGACAGGGGGCAGGGGTTGAGACCTCCGAGCAGTACTTC
many | TRBJ1-5 | - | TRBV15 | CATSRNTGFGSNQPQHF | TGTGCCACCAGCAGGAACACAGGGTTCGGGAGCAATCAGCCCCAGCATTTT
- | TRBJ1-4 | - | TRBV12-3/TRBV12-4 | CASSLAAEKLFF | TGTGCCAGCAGTTTAGCGGCAGAAAAACTGTTTTTT
- | TRBJ2-3 | TRBD1 | TRBV20-1 | CGASTGGTDTQYF | TGCGGTGCTAGTACAGGGGGCACAGATACGCAGTATTTT
many | TRBJ1-5 | - | TRBV19 | CASSIRQVSNQPQHF | TGTGCCAGTAGTATCAGGCAGGTCAGCAATCAGCCCCAGCATTTT
few | TRBJ1-5 | - | TRBV10-3 | CAISGNSDSPNQPQHF | TGTGCCATCAGTGGGAACTCAGACAGTCCCAATCAGCCCCAGCATTTT
- | TRBJ2-3 | - | TRBV20-1 | CSARGDGSTDTQYF | TGCAGTGCTAGAGGTGACGGGAGCACAGATACGCAGTATTTT
many | TRBJ2-7 | TRBD2 | TRBV7-8 | CASSLVALAGGSSYEQYF | TGTGCCAGCAGCTTAGTGGCACTAGCGGGAGGATCCTCCTACGAGCAGTACTTC
many | TRBJ2-7 | TRBD1 | TRBV5-1 | CASGRTGEDYEQYF | TGCGCCAGCGGAAGGACAGGAGAAGACTACGAGCAGTACTTC
few | TRBJ2-7 | - | TRBV4-1 | CASSPRDGRFYEQYF | TGCGCCAGCAGCCCCCGGGACGGGCGTTTCTACGAGCAGTACTTC
- | TRBJ2-7 | TRBD1 | TRBV29-1 | CSVGRTGASYEQYF | TGCAGCGTCGGAAGGACAGGGGCGAGCTACGAGCAGTACTTC
few | TRBJ2-2 | - | TRBV29-1 | CSVPALNTGELFF | TGCAGCGTCCCGGCCCTGAACACCGGGGAGCTGTTTTTT
many | TRBJ1-2 | TRBD1 | TRBV13 | CASSFWGTGNYGYTF | TGTGCCAGCAGCTTCTGGGGGACAGGAAACTATGGCTACACCTTC
few | TRBJ1-3 | TRBD1 | TRBV18 | CASSPTGERNTIYF | TGTGCCAGCTCACCAACAGGGGAGAGGAACACCATATATTTT
many | TRBJ1-5 | TRBD1 | TRBV7-9 | CASSLGGGQLEPQHF | TGTGCCAGCAGCCTTGGAGGGGGACAGCTTGAGCCCCAGCATTTT
many | TRBJ1-6 | - | TRBV20-1 | CSASSSRDKNSPLHF | TGCAGTGCTAGTTCCTCCCGGGACAAAAATTCACCCCTCCACTTT
many | TRBJ2-2 | - | TRBV12-3/TRBV12-4 | CASSGGSGGELFF | TGTGCCAGCAGTGGGGGGTCGGGCGGGGAGCTGTTTTTT
- | TRBJ1-1 | - | TRBV2 | CASSEMVNTEAFF | TGTGCCAGCAGTGAAATGGTTAACACTGAAGCTTTCTTT
many | TRBJ1-4 | - | TRBV5-5 | CASSLYGSAGENEKLFF | TGTGCCAGCAGCTTGTATGGGTCGGCAGGGGAAAATGAAAAACTGTTTTTT
- | TRBJ2-7 | - | TRBV10-3 | CAISGTRTPSYEQYF | TGTGCCATCAGTGGGACTCGAACCCCCTCCTACGAGCAGTACTTC